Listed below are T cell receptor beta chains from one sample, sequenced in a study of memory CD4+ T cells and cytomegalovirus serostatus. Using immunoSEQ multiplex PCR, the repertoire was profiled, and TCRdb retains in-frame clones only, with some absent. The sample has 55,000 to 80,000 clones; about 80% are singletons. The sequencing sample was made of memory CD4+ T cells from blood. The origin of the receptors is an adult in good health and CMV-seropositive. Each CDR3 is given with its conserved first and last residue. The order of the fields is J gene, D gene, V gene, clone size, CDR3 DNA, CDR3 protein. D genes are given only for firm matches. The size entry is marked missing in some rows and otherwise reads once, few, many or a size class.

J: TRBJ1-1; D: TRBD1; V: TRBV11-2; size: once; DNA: TGTGCCAGCAGCTCTGTACAGGGGACCACTGAAGCTTTCTTT; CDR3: CASSSVQGTTEAFF
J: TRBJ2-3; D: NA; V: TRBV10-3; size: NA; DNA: TGTGCCATCAGTGAGTCAACGGGGCCAGATACGCAGTATTTT; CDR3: CAISESTGPDTQYF
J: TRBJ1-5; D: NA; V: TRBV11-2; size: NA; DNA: TGTGCCAGCAGCTACACGGTTAATCAGCCCCAGCATTTT; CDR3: CASSYTVNQPQHF
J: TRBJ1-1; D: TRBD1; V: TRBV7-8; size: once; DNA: TGTGCCAGCAGCTTATTCGCAGGGGGAAATGAAGCTTTCTTT; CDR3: CASSLFAGGNEAFF
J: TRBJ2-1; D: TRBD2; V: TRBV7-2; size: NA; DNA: TGTGCCAGCAGCTTAGTTACTAGCGGGAGTTCGCAGTTCTTC; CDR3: CASSLVTSGSSQFF
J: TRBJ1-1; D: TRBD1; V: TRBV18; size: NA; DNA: TGTGCCAGCTCACGGGGACAGGGGGCTGATGCTTTCTTT; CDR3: CASSRGQGADAFF
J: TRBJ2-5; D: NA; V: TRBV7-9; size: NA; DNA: TGTGCCAGCAGCTTGCTATCGTCCTCATCAGAGACCCAGTACTTC; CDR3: CASSLLSSSSETQYF
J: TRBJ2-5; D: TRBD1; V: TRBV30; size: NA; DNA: TGTGCCTGGAGTACCCTGGGACAGGGGGGAAAGACCCAGTACTTC; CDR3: CAWSTLGQGGKTQYF
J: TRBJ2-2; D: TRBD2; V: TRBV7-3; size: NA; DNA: TGTGCCAGCAGCTTAAAAGCTAGCGGGAGGGCCTCGAACACCGGGGAGCTGTTTTTT; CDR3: CASSLKASGRASNTGELFF
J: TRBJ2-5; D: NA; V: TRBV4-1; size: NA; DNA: TGCGCCAGCAGCCCCGACAGAGCCCAAGAGACCCAGTACTTC; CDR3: CASSPDRAQETQYF
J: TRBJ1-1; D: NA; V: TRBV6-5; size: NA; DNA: TGTGCCAGCAGATTGTCCCAATTTTTTGCGGCAGCTTTCTTT; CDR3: CASRLSQFFAAAFF
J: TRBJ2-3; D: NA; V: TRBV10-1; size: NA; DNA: TGCGCCAGCAGTGAGTCGGGGGCCGCAGATACGCAGTATTTT; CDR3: CASSESGAADTQYF
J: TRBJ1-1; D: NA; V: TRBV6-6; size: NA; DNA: TGTGCCAGCAGTTACAGGGTAGACTTCGCTGAAGCTTTCTTT; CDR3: CASSYRVDFAEAFF
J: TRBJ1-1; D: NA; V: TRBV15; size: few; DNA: TGTGCCACCAGCTTCGACCGCACTGAAGCTTTCTTT; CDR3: CATSFDRTEAFF
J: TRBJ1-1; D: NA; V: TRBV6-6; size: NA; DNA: TGTGCCAGCAGTTACTCGGAGGGGTCCACTGAAGCTTTCTTT; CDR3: CASSYSEGSTEAFF
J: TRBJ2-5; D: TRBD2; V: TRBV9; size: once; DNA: TGTGCCAGCAGCGCGAGCGGGGGAGTTGGCTGGGAGACCCAGTACTTC; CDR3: CASSASGGVGWETQYF
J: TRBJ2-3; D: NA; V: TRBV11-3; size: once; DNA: TGTGCCAGCAGCCCGGGAGGACAGGAACCTACAGATACGCAGTATTTT; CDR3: CASSPGGQEPTDTQYF
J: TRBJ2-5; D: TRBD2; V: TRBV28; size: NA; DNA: TGTGCCAGCAGTTTAATCGGACTAGCGGGGTCCCAAGAGACCCAGTACTTC; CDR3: CASSLIGLAGSQETQYF
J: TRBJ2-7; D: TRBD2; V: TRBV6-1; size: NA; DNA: TGTGCCAGCAGTGTCCCCCCGGGACTAGGGTACTCCTACGAGCAGTACTTC; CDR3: CASSVPPGLGYSYEQYF
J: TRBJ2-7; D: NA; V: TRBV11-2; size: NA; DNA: TGTGCCAGCAGCTTAGACAGGGTAACCTACGAGCAGTACTTC; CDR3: CASSLDRVTYEQYF
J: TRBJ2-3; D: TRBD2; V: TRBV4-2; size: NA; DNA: TGTGCCAGCAGCCAGCCGGGGCCTCTAGCGGGAACGGATACGCAGTATTTT; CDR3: CASSQPGPLAGTDTQYF
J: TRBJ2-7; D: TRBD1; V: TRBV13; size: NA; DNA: TGTGCCAGCACCGGGACAGGGGGCTACGAGCAGTACTTC; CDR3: CASTGTGGYEQYF
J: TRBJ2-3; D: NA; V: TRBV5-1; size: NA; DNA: TGCGCCAGCAGCTCCCCTTCGGCAGGAGATACGCAGTATTTT; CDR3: CASSSPSAGDTQYF
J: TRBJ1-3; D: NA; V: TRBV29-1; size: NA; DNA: TGCAGCGTTGAAAGGAACTCTGGAAACACCATATATTTT; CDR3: CSVERNSGNTIYF
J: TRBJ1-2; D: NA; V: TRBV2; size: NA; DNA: TGTGCCAGCATAGGTTCGGGGTACTATGGCTACACCTTC; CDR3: CASIGSGYYGYTF
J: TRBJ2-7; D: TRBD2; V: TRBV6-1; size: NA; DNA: TGTGCCAGCAGTGGCGGGGGGGCCTCCTACGAGCAGTACTTC; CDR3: CASSGGGASYEQYF
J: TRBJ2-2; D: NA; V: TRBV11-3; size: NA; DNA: TGTGCCAGCAGCGCCCCAGGACGCACCGGGGAGCTGTTTTTT; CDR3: CASSAPGRTGELFF
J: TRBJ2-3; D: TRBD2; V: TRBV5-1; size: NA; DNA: TGCGCCAGCGCCCCTCCACTAGCGGGAAACACAGATACGCAGTATTTT; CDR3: CASAPPLAGNTDTQYF
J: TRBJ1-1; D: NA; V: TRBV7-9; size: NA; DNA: TGTGCCAGCAGCTTAGAGGGAGGAACTGAAGCTTTCTTT; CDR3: CASSLEGGTEAFF
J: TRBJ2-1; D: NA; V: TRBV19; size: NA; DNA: TGTGCCAGTAGTATGGATCAGGTCGAGCAGTTCTTC; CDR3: CASSMDQVEQFF
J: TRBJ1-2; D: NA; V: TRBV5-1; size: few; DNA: TGCGCCAGCAGCTTGGAGGCAGGATCTAGTGGCTACACCTTC; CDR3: CASSLEAGSSGYTF
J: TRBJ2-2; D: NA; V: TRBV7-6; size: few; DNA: TGTGCCAGCAGTGTGGGTAGCGGCCTGGACGGGGAGCTGTTTTTT; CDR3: CASSVGSGLDGELFF
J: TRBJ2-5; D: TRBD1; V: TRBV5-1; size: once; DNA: TGCGCCAGCAGCGTTGGATTGACAGGGATGGGAGAGACCCAGTACTTC; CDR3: CASSVGLTGMGETQYF
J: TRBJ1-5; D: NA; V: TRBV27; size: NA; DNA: TGTGCCAGCTGCGTCATCGCGGGACAGCCCCAGCATTTT; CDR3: CASCVIAGQPQHF
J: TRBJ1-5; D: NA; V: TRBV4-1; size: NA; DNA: TGCGCCAGCAGCCAACAGGAGGGGGTTAATCAGCCCCAGCATTTT; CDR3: CASSQQEGVNQPQHF
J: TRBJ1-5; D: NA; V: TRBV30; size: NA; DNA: TGTGCCTGGAGTCCCCTTTTACCAGGGCAATCAGCCCAGCATTTT; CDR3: CAWSPLLPGQSAQHF
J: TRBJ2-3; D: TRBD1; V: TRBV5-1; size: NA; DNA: TGCGCCAGCAGCTTGACAGGGGAGTCAGATACGCAGTATTTT; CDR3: CASSLTGESDTQYF
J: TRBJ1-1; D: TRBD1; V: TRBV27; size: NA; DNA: TGTGCCACCAAGACAGGGGGGTGGACTGAAGCTTTCTTT; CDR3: CATKTGGWTEAFF
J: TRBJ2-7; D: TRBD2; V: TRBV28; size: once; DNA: TGTGCCAGCCGGGGGACTAGCGGGGCGAAGACCTACGAGCAGTACTTC; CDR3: CASRGTSGAKTYEQYF
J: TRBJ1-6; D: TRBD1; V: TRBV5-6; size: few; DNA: TGTGCCAGCAGCTTGGAACAGGGGGCGCGAGGACCCCTCCACTTT; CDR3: CASSLEQGARGPLHF
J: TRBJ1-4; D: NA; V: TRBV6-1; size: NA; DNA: TGTGCCAGCAGTGAAGGGGGTGCTAATGAAAAACTGTTTTTT; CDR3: CASSEGGANEKLFF
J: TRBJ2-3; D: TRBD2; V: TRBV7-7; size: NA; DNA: TGTGCCAGCAGCTTGCGGGGGGGAAGCACAGATACGCAGTATTTT; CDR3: CASSLRGGSTDTQYF
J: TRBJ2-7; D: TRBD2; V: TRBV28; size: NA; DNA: TGTGCCAGCAGTTTAGGGCGGGAGAGACACGAGCAGTACTTC; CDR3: CASSLGRERHEQYF
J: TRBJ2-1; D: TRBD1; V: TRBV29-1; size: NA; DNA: TGCAGCGTTGAAGTTCCGGGACAGGGTAACTACAATGAGCAGTTCTTC; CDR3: CSVEVPGQGNYNEQFF
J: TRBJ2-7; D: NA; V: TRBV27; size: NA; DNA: TGTGCCAGCAGCCCCCGGACCTCCTACGAGCAGTACTTC; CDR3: CASSPRTSYEQYF
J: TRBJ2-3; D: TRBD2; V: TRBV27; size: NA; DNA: TGTGCCAGCAGCAAACTAGCGGGAGGAGTCACAGATACGCAGTATTTT; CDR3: CASSKLAGGVTDTQYF